This T cell receptor (beta chain) was obtained from a study of OX40 agonist ivuxolimab in advanced cancers. The wider study: Subjects had a mean age of about 61 years, with a range of 23 to 79; roughly 80% were male. Study-level points and caveats: Low normalized clonal expansion also occurred in some nonresponding patients.

Libraries were prepared by immunoSEQ multiplex PCR; TCRdb keeps only in-frame clonotypes and omits some of them. The sample consists of nearly 110,000 clones, around 93% of them appearing once. This clone showed up just once. The antigen is undetermined. The sequencing here drew on CD4+ or CD8+ T cells sorted from blood, taken in a trial of the OX40 agonist ivuxolimab. The source of this sequence is an adult with an advanced solid tumor such as melanoma, head and neck, liver or kidney cancer.

The CDR3 nucleotides are TGTGCCAGCTCACCTTTACTAGCGGGAGAGTTCAATGAGCAGTTCTTC. Encoded protein: CASSPLLAGEFNEQFF. The V gene is TRBV18, the J gene TRBJ2-1; 11 bases align to TRBD2. Germline trimming cut 3 bases from V and 6 bases from J; bases unmatched to any gene: 7. This CDR3 has 16 amino acids. Germline V gene sequence: CDR1 KGHSH, CDR2 LQKENI.